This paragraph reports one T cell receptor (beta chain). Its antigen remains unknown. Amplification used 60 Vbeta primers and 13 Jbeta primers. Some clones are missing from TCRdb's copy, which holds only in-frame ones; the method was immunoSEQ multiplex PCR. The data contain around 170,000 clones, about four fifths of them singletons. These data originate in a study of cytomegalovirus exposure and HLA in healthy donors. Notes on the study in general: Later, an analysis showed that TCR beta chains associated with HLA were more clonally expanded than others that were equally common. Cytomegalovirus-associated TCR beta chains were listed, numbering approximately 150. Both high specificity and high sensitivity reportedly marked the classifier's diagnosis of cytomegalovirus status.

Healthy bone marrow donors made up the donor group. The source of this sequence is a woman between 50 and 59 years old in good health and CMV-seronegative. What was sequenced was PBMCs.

CDR3 nucleotides: TGCGCCAGCAGCTTGTCTAGCGGGAGGGTCAGAGAGACCCAGTACTTC. It codes for CASSLSSGRVRETQYF. The chain carries TRBV5-1 and TRBJ2-5, with 12 bases lining up with TRBD2. CDR1 and CDR2 from the germline V gene are SGHRS and YFSETQ. The J segment lost 4 bases and the V segment lost 1 base, leaving 5 bases of the junction unmatched. The CDR3 length is 16 residues.